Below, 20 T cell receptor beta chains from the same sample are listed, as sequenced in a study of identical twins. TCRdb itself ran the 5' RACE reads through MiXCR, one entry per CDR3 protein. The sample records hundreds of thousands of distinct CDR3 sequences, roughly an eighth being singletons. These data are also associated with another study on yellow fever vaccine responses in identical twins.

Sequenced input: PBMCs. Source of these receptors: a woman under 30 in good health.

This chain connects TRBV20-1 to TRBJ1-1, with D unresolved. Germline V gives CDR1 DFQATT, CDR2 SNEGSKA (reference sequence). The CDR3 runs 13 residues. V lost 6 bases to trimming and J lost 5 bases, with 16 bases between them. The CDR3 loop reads CSAVSKTGTEAFF. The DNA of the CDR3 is TGCAGTGCGGTATCAAAGACGGGGACTGAAGCTTTCTTT.

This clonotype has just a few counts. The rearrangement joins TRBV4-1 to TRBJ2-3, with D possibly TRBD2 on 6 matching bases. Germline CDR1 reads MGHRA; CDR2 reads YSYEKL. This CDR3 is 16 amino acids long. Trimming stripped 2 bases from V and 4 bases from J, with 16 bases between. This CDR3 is CASSQFPGLRPDTQYF. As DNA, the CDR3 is TGCGCCAGCAGCCAATTCCCGGGACTGCGGCCAGATACGCAGTATTTT.

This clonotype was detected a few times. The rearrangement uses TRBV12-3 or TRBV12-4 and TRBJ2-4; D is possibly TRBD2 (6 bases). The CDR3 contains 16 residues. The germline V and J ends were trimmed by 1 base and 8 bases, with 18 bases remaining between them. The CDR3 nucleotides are TGTGCCAGCAGTTTAGGGGGTCGTCAGGGAGGAGACATTCAGTACTTC. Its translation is CASSLGGRQGGDIQYF.

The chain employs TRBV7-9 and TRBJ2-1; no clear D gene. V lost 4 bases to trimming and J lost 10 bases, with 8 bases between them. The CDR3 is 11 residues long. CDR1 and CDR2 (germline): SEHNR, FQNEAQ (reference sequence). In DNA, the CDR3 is TGTGCCAGCAGCTCCCGACCGGAGCAGTTCTTC. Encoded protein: CASSSRPEQFF.

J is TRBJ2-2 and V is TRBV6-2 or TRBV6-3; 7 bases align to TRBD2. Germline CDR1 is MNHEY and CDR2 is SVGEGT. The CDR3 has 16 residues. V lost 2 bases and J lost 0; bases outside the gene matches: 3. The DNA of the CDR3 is TGTGCCAGCAGTTACAACGGACTAGCGAACACCGGGGAGCTGTTTTTT. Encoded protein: CASSYNGLANTGELFF.

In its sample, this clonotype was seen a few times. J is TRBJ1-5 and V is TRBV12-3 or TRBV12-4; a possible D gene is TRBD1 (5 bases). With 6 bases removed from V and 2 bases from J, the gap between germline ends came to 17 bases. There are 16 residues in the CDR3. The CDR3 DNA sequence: TGTGCCAGCAGCACTCCAGGGTATCCTCGCAATCAGCCCCAGCATTTT. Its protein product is CASSTPGYPRNQPQHF.

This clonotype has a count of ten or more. For the CDR3, the DNA is TGTGCCAGCAGAACCGACAGGCTGAACACTGAAGCTTTCTTT. It codes for CASRTDRLNTEAFF. The chain uses TRBV3-1 and TRBJ1-1; D may be TRBD1 (6 bases). Trimming left V 6 bases short and J 0 bases short, with 11 bases between. Looked up from germline, CDR1 is LGHDT and CDR2 is YNNKEL (reference sequence). The length of the CDR3 is 14 residues.

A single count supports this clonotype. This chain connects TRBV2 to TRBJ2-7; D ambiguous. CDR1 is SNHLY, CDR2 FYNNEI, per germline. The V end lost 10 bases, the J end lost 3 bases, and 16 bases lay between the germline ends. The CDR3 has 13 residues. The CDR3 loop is CATVRIPRYEQYV. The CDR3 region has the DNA TGTGCCACCGTTAGGATCCCCCGCTACGAGCAGTACGTC.

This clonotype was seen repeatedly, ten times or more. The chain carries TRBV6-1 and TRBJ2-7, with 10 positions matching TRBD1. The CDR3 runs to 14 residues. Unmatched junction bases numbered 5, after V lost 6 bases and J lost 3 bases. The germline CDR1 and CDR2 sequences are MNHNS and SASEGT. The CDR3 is CASSLDRGFYEQYF. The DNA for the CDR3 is TGTGCCAGCAGCCTGGACAGGGGGTTCTACGAGCAGTACTTC.

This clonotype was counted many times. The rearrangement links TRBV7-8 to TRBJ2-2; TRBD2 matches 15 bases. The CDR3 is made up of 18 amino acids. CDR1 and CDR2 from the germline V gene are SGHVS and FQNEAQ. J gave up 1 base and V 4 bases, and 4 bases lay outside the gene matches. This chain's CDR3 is CASSSRGLAGGNTGELFF. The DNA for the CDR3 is TGTGCCAGCAGCTCCCGGGGACTAGCGGGGGGGAACACCGGGGAGCTGTTTTTT.

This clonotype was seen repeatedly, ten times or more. The CDR3 DNA sequence: TGTGCCACCGCCGGGACAGGGGGTGAAACTGAAGCTTTCTTT. Its protein is CATAGTGGETEAFF. The J gene is TRBJ1-1, the V gene TRBV3-1; 11 bases are shared with TRBD1. Germline-derived CDR1 and CDR2 are LGHDT and YNNKEL (reference sequence). This CDR3 has 14 residues. V was pared by 10 bases and J by 5 bases, with 9 bases of the junction left unmatched.

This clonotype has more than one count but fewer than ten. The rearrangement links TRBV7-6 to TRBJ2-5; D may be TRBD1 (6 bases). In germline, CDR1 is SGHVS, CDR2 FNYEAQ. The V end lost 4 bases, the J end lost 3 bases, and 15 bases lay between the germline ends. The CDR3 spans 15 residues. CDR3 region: CASSSTGRNKETQYF. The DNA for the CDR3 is TGTGCCAGCAGCTCGACAGGAAGAAATAAAGAGACCCAGTACTTC.

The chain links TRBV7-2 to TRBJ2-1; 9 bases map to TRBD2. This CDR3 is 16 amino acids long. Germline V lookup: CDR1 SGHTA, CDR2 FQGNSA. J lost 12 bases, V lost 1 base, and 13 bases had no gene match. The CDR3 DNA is TGTGCCAGCAGCTTAGTTGGGCGGGGGGGACCGGAAGGGCAGTTCTTC. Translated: CASSLVGRGGPEGQFF. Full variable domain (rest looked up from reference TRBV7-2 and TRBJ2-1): GAGVSQSPSNKVTEKGKDVELRCDPISGHTALYWYRQSLGQGLEFLIYFQGNSAPDKSGLPSDRFSAERTGGSVSTLTIQRTQQEDSAVYLCASSLVGRGGPEGQFFGPGTRLTVL.

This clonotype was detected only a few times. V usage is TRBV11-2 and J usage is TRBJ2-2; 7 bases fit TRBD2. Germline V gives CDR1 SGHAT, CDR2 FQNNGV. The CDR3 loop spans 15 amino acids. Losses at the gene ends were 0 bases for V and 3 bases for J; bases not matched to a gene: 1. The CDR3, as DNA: TGTGCCAGCAGCTTAGAAGCGGGATACACCGGGGAGCTGTTTTTT. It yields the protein CASSLEAGYTGELFF.

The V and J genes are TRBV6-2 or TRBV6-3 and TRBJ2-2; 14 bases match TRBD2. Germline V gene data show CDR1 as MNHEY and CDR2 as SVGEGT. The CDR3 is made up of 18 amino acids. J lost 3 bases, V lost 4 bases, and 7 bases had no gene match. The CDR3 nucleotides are TGTGCCAGCAGTTCGGGACTAGCGGGAGTCCGATACACCGGGGAGCTGTTTTTT. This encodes CASSSGLAGVRYTGELFF.

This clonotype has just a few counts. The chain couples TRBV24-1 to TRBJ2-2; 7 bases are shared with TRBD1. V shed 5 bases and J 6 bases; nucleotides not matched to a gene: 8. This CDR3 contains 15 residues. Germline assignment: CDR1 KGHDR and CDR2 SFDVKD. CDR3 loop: CATSGYSGGPGELFF. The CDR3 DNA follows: TGTGCCACCAGTGGATATTCAGGGGGACCCGGGGAGCTGTTTTTT.

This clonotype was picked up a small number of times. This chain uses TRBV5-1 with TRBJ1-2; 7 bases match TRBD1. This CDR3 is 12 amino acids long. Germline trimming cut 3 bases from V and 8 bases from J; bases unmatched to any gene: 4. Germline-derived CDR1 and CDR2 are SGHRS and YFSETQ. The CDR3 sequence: CASSYTGEGYTF. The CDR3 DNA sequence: TGCGCCAGCAGCTACACAGGGGAGGGCTACACCTTC.

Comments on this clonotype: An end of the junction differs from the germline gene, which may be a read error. The CDR3 DNA follows: TGCAGCGTGACGACACCCAGGGCGTCGTACGAGCTGTACTTC. Protein sequence: CSVTTPRASYELYF. The genes are TRBV29-1 and TRBJ2-7; D might be TRBD1 (5 bases). The CDR3 sequence is 14 residues long. The V gene's germline CDR1 is SQVTM and CDR2 ANQGSEA.

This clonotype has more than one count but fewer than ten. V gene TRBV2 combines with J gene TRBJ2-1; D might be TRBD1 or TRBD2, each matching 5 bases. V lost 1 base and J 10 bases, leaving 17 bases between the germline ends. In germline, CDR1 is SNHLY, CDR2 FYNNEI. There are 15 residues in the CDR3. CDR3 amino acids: CASSEGDGVYREQFF. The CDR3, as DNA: TGTGCCAGCAGTGAAGGGGACGGGGTCTACAGGGAGCAGTTCTTC.

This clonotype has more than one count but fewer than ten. CDR3 coding DNA: TGTGCCAGCAGTTCACCTAGCGGGAGGGCCCACAATGAGCAGTTCTTC. Encoded protein: CASSSPSGRAHNEQFF. The chain couples TRBV28 to TRBJ2-1; the match to TRBD2 covers 12 bases. Germline V CDR1 and CDR2: MDHEN, SYDVKM. This CDR3 has 16 amino acids. The J segment lost 5 bases and the V segment lost 4 bases, leaving 6 bases of the junction unmatched.